A single count supports the clone carrying this TCR beta chain. These data originate in a study of blood T cell repertoires in COVID-19. Study background: The United States, Italy and Spain were the sources of the acute and convalescent COVID-19 samples. PBMCs, B-cell-depleted T cells, or T cells provided the cDNA or gDNA that made up the material.

Per the original data handling: Amplification of reference gene primers was used by the study to estimate nucleated cell counts. TCRdb keeps only in-frame clones here, not all; method: immunoSEQ multiplex PCR. V, J and clone size reflect that table, while D and trimming were determined from the DNA. The data contain around 88,000 clones, roughly 84% of them singletons. The CDR3 runs 15 residues. Germline lookup yields CDR1 WSHSY and CDR2 SAAADI. With 1 base clipped from V and 2 bases from J, the junction kept 4 bases outside the gene matches. The TCR comes from a woman older than 75 with acute or convalescent COVID-19. Material for sequencing was peripheral blood. The chain employs TRBV10-2 and TRBJ1-2; TRBD1 aligns across 7 bases. This CDR3 reads CASSELDRPNYGYTF. In DNA, the CDR3 is TGCGCCAGCAGTGAGTTGGACAGGCCGAACTATGGCTACACCTTC.